This TCR beta chain is from a study of monozygotic twins with inflammatory bowel disease. Each CDR3 protein gets one entry in TCRdb, which reprocessed the 5' RACE reads and gives no DNA. Its listing shows about 210,000 distinct CDR3 sequences. Germline CDR1 DFQATT, CDR2 SNEGSKA (reference sequence). This CDR3 comprises 13 residues. The clonotype originates from a human donor with ulcerative colitis or Crohn's disease, or a healthy co-twin of an affected twin (not recorded which). The V gene is TRBV20-1, the J gene TRBJ2-7. Sequencing input: blood. The chain's CDR3 is CSARDPGPYEQYF.